Listed below are T cell receptor beta chains from one sample, sequenced in a study of cytomegalovirus exposure and HLA in healthy donors. Produced via immunoSEQ multiplex PCR; TCRdb's table is partial and in-frame only. The sample lists about 110,000 clones, roughly nine tenths occurring once. Source material: PBMCs. The source of these receptors is a woman aged 18-29 years in good health and CMV-seropositive. CDR3s include the opening cysteine and the closing phenylalanine or tryptophan. Each record gives: clone size, J gene, D gene, V gene, CDR3 DNA, CDR3 protein. D genes are given only for firm matches. Size is omitted from some rows. Given values are once, few, many or a class for expanded clones.

once TRBJ2-2 TRBD2 TRBV7-9 TGTGCCAGCAGACTTAGCGGGAGTAACACCGGGGAGCTGTTTTTT CASRLSGSNTGELFF
once TRBJ2-6 . TRBV19 TGTGCCAGTTACCAAGGGAGCTCTGGGGCCAACGTCCTGACTTTC CASYQGSSGANVLTF
. TRBJ2-3 . TRBV25-1 TGTGCCAGCAGTGTAACTAGCACAGATACGCAGTATTTT CASSVTSTDTQYF
. TRBJ1-1 . TRBV4-1 TGCGCCAGCAGCGCATCTGGGGGCGCGAACACTGAAGCTTTCTTT CASSASGGANTEAFF
. TRBJ2-3 TRBD1 TRBV29-1 TGCAGCGTTGTCCGGGACAGGGGGCTTGGCACAGATACGCAGTATTTT CSVVRDRGLGTDTQYF
. TRBJ2-1 . TRBV18 TGTGCCAGCTCACCAGGGGCCGACCACAATGAGCAGTTCTTC CASSPGADHNEQFF
. TRBJ1-2 TRBD1 TRBV4-1 TGCGCCAGCAGCCAAGAAGGGGGACAGCAACACTATGGCTACACCTTC CASSQEGGQQHYGYTF
. TRBJ2-5 . TRBV9 TGTGCCAGCAGCGTAGGTTCAGGGATCCGAGAGACCCAGTACTTC CASSVGSGIRETQYF
. TRBJ1-4 TRBD1 TRBV19 TGTGCCAGTAGTATTGGCAGGGGGCGTGAAAAACTGTTTTTT CASSIGRGREKLFF
. TRBJ1-5 . TRBV6-1 TGTGCCAGCAGGCCTGCAGGGTACTCTCAGCCCCAGCATTTT CASRPAGYSQPQHF
. TRBJ1-1 . TRBV6-1 TGTGCCAGCTTACAAATCCCAATGAACACTGAAGCTTTCTTT CASLQIPMNTEAFF
. TRBJ1-2 . TRBV9 TGTGCCAGCAGCGTAGATCCAGGTGATGGCTACACCTTC CASSVDPGDGYTF
once TRBJ2-5 . TRBV13 TGTGCCAGCAGCCCGCAAGGACAGCCTCAAGAGACCCAGTACTTC CASSPQGQPQETQYF
. TRBJ1-2 TRBD1 TRBV28 TGTGCCAGCAGTTCCGTTCATGGATTGGACAGGGTCTATGGCTACACCTTC CASSSVHGLDRVYGYTF
. TRBJ1-1 . TRBV27 TGTGCCAGCAGTTTCGGGGCCCTACCGGGGGGTGAAGCTTTCTTT CASSFGALPGGEAFF
. TRBJ1-1 . TRBV6-6 TGTGCCAGCAGTTATACAGGGCAAACTGAAGCTTTCTTT CASSYTGQTEAFF
. TRBJ2-2 . TRBV4-1 TGCGCCAGCAGCCTCCGGGACACCGGGGAGCTGTTTTTT CASSLRDTGELFF
. TRBJ1-5 TRBD1 TRBV5-1 TGCGCCAGCAGCTTGGGACAGGGGGCGAATCAGCCCCAGCATTTT CASSLGQGANQPQHF
. TRBJ1-1 TRBD1 TRBV28 TGTGCCAGCAGTTTGACAGGGAAGGTGAACACTGAAGCTTTCTTT CASSLTGKVNTEAFF
. TRBJ2-1 . TRBV14 TGTGCCAGCAGCCAACAGGGGCTCGGCAATGAGCAGTTCTTC CASSQQGLGNEQFF
once TRBJ2-7 . TRBV29-1 TGCAGCGTTGAAGATCCTTACGAGCAGTACTTC CSVEDPYEQYF
. TRBJ2-2 . TRBV5-1 TGCGCCAGCAGCTTGGAGCGGCAGAACACCGGGGAGCTGTTTTTT CASSLERQNTGELFF
. TRBJ2-7 . TRBV18 TGTGCCAGCTCACCAGGACAGTTGCCCTACGAGCAGTACTTC CASSPGQLPYEQYF
. TRBJ2-3 TRBD2 TRBV7-2 TGTGCCAGCAGCTTGACTAGCGGGAGGGCCGGGACAGATACGCAGTATTTT CASSLTSGRAGTDTQYF